This record covers a single T cell receptor (beta chain). This clone was seen only once. Its recognized antigen is unknown. The record has no base qualities; no much larger clone is one base away. These data are taken from a study of brain T cells in children with intractable seizures (dated by TCRdb to about 2021). Study-wide context: Resected brain tissue from 53 pediatric epilepsy surgery cases was initially screened for immune gene transcripts with a NanoString immunology panel. Of the roughly twelve selected surgery cases, pre-surgery blood was also sequenced for eight, so four had brain tissue only. What the study reported, not specific to this receptor: Because sequencing depth was different between pre-surgery and post-surgery blood, clones absent from the pre-surgery sample may reflect undersampling. The patients' HCMV serostatus was not known, and viral specificity was inferred solely from CDR3 sequence similarity.

The immunoSEQ assay was used to generate TCR beta chain sequences from genomic DNA. The paper's data handling went like this. Any CDR3 sequence that did not begin with the conserved framework cysteine at position 104 was removed by hand. To get clonality, the normalized Shannon's Diversity Index was subtracted from one, giving values from 0 (maximal diversity) to 1 (oligoclonal). Chi-squared comparison-of-proportions tests assessed whether the same CDR3 differed in frequency between samples, such as brain versus blood. Public clonotypes were found through immuneACCESS searches, while the VDJdb browser was used to judge similarity to known antiviral clonotypes. The clones in this table, taken by TCRdb from immuneACCESS, are in-frame only. Not every clone is retained; where verified, under half of the shortfall comes from an unresolved V gene, and the cause of the rest is unknown. Clone size and V and J calls were adopted from that table, with D and trimming inferred from the DNA. This sample is represented by about 340,000 clones; approximately 93% of them were singletons. The ten largest clones capture 5.5% to 6% of the sample.

From V the trimming removes 0 bases and from J it removes 7 bases, while the gene matches leave 4 bases of the junction unaccounted for. Looking up the germline V gene yields CDR1 SGHRS and CDR2 YFSETQ. The CDR3 numbers 16 residues from cysteine through phenylalanine. This entry keeps only the CDR3 DNA: 48 bases, framed from base 1. The time point label here, explained by the study, means: blood from clinic visit 5 months post-surgery; TSC patient then seizure free. The surgery cases showing the highest brain T cell transcript signatures were chosen for TCR beta chain sequencing of brain tissue and, when available, of blood. Patients had been treated with at least one anti-epileptic drug before surgery. The TCR-sequenced patients were children whose drug-resistant epilepsy was caused by tuberous sclerosis complex, focal cortical dysplasia, Rasmussen encephalitis or hemimegalencephaly. Bulk genomic DNA was isolated from unsorted brain tissue and whole blood using the Monarch genomic DNA purification kit.

The source of this sequence is a boy under two years old with tuberous sclerosis and intractable seizures. The chain is assembled from TRBV5-1 and TRBJ2-3; a stretch of 14 junction bases matches TRBD2. Source: peripheral blood, taken less than 6 months after surgery. Here the CDR3 is given as CASSLGLAGGRNTQYF. In nucleotide form, the sequence is TGCGCCAGCAGCTTGGGACTAGCGGGGGGGCGAAATACGCAGTATTTT.